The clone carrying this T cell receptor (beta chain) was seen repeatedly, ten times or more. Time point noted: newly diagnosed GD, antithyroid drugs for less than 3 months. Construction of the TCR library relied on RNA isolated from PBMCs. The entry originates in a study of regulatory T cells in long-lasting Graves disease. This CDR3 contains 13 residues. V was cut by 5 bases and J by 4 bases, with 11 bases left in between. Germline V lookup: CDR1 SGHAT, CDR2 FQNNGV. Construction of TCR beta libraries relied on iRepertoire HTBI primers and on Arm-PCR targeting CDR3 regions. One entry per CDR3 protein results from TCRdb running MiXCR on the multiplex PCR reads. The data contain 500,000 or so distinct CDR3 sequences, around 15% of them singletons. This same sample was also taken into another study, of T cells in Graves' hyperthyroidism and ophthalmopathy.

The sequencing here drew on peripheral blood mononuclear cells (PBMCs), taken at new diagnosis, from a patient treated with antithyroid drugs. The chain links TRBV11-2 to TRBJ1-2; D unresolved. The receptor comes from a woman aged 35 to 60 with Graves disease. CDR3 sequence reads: CASSADGSYGYTF. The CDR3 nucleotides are TGTGCCAGCAGCGCGGACGGAAGCTATGGCTACACCTTC.